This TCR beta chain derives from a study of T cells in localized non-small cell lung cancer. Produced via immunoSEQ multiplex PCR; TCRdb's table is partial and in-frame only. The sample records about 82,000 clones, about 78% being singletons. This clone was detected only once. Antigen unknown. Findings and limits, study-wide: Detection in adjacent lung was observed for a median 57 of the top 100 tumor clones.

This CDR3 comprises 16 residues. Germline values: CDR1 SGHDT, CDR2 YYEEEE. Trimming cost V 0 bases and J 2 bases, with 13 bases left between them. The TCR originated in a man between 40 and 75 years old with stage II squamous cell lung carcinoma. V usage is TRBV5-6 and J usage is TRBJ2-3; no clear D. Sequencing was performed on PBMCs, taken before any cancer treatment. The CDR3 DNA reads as TGTGCCAGCAGCTTGGGGGCCAGAATACTCACAGATACGCAGTATTTT. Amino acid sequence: CASSLGARILTDTQYF.